This T cell receptor (beta chain) was sequenced for a study of control samples from healthy donors and cancer patients. TCRdb's table, derived via immunoSEQ multiplex PCR, lists solely in-frame clones and lacks some. The sample records about 100,000 clones, roughly four fifths being singletons. The TCR sequence derives from a man younger than 30 in good health. Sequencing was performed on blood.

The CDR3: CASTFPTGSGNTIYF. The CDR3 coding sequence is TGTGCCAGCACCTTTCCTACGGGGTCTGGAAACACCATATATTTT. The chain couples TRBV7-2 to TRBJ1-3; no reliable D call. The length of the CDR3 is 15 residues. V shed 7 bases and J shed 1 base, with 14 bases lying between them. Germline-derived CDR1 and CDR2 are SGHTA and FQGNSA. The full variable domain, with the rest looked up from reference TRBV7-2 and TRBJ1-3, is GAGVSQSPSNKVTEKGKDVELRCDPISGHTALYWYRQSLGQGLEFLIYFQGNSAPDKSGLPSDRFSAERTGGSVSTLTIQRTQQEDSAVYLCASTFPTGSGNTIYFGEGSWLTVV.